Presented here are 10 T cell receptor beta chains from one specimen sequenced in a study of T cells in tuberculosis. Clones were read by immunoSEQ multiplex PCR, and TCRdb kept only the in-frame ones, dropping some. Among roughly 28,000 clones listed, over 90% were seen once. Material: PBMCs. All receptors come from a donor aged 10-29 years with latent tuberculosis or without tuberculosis infection.

V gene TRBV27 combines with J gene TRBJ2-3; 10 bases match TRBD2. There are 16 residues in the CDR3. The ends lost 5 bases at V and 1 base at J; junction bases unmatched: 6. Per germline, CDR1 MNHEY and CDR2 SMNVEV (reference sequence). CDR3 sequence: CASSLKTSGGTDTQYF. The CDR3 nucleotides are TGTGCCAGCAGTCTAAAAACTAGCGGGGGCACAGATACGCAGTATTTT.

The rearrangement links TRBV18 to TRBJ2-1; 10 bases fit TRBD1. CDR3 length: 15 amino acids. V lost 5 bases and J lost 7; bases outside the gene matches: 8. In germline, CDR1 is KGHSH, CDR2 LQKENI. CDR3 in DNA: TGTGCCAGCTCAGGCCGGGACAGGGGTTATAATGAGCAGTTCTTC. Protein sequence: CASSGRDRGYNEQFF.

The genes are TRBV5-1 and TRBJ1-6, with TRBD1 matching over 10 bases. The CDR3 consists of 16 residues. Germline lookup yields CDR1 SGHRS and CDR2 YFSETQ. V lost 3 bases, J lost 7 bases, and 7 bases stayed unmatched. The chain's CDR3 is CASSSQGQGTNSPLHF. CDR3 nucleotide sequence: TGCGCCAGCAGCTCGCAGGGACAGGGGACGAATTCACCCCTCCACTTT.

A remark on this clone: No DNA is shown, since the ends of the CDR3 on it are uncertain; the CDR3 is the one TCRdb lists. This rearrangement joins TRBV27 to TRBJ2-1; the table's D call, TRBD2, has no DNA check behind it. Counting both end residues, the CDR3 totals 15 amino acids. The germline gives CDR1 MNHEY, CDR2 SMNVEV (reference sequence). The CDR3 loop reads CASSSSRALNDEQFF.

The chain links TRBV4-1 to TRBJ2-1; D unclear. The V gene's germline CDR1 is MGHRA and CDR2 YSYEKL. Trimming took off 6 bases at V and 8 bases at J, with 17 bases between the two ends. This CDR3 has 14 amino acids. Here the CDR3 DNA reads TGCGCCAGCAGTCGTACCCTAGTACGCGATGAGCAGTTCTTC. Translated: CASSRTLVRDEQFF.

This clone was recorded once. CDR3 region: CASSPTSGGPTDTQYF. For the CDR3, the DNA is TGTGCCAGCTCACCGACTAGCGGGGGCCCCACAGATACGCAGTATTTT. This chain joins TRBV18 and TRBJ2-3; 12 nucleotides agree with TRBD2. The CDR3 extends over 16 amino acids. Germline assignment: CDR1 KGHSH and CDR2 LQKENI. V trimming: 3 bases; J trimming: 2 bases; junction bases outside the gene matches: 3.

The CDR3 DNA sequence: TGTGCCAGCAGCCACGGACAGGGGTACGGCTACACCTTC. It codes for CASSHGQGYGYTF. The chain is built from TRBV6-6 and TRBJ1-2; 9 bases map to TRBD1. V shed 6 bases and J 8 bases; nucleotides not matched to a gene: 7. The CDR3 totals 13 residues. Germline lookup yields CDR1 MNHNY and CDR2 SVGAGI (reference sequence).

The J gene is TRBJ1-2, the V gene TRBV28; 10 nucleotides match TRBD1. Germline loops: CDR1 MDHEN, CDR2 SYDVKM. The V and J ends lost 2 bases and 4 bases, in that order; junction bases with no gene match: 4. The CDR3 is made up of 15 amino acids. The CDR3 DNA reads as TGTGCCAGCAGTTTAGGGACAGGGGTTTTCTATGGCTACACCTTC. Its protein is CASSLGTGVFYGYTF.

The V call is TRBV21-1, the J call TRBJ2-5; the table's D call, TRBD1, has no DNA check behind it. TRBV21-1 is reported as a pseudogene. The CDR3 is 16 residues long. CDR3 bases: TGTGCCAGCAGCAAAGCCGGACAGACTGACCAAGAGACCCAGTACTTC. Translated, it gives CASSKAGQTDQETQYF.

The DNA of the CDR3 is TGTGCCAGCAGTTCCCTGTCTAGCGGGAGATCGCGTACGCAGTATTTT. Amino acids: CASSSLSSGRSRTQYF. The rearrangement uses TRBV6-5 and TRBJ2-3; 10 bases are a match to TRBD2. The CDR3 is made up of 16 amino acids. J gave up 8 bases and V 4 bases, and 12 bases lay outside the gene matches. Germline V gene sequence: CDR1 MNHEY, CDR2 SVGAGI.